This entry lists 13 T cell receptor beta chains sequenced from one sample in a study of blood T cell repertoires in COVID-19. The table came from immunoSEQ multiplex PCR; TCRdb's copy has only in-frame clones and leaves some out. The data show some 120,000 clones, roughly 83% seen once. Sequencing input: peripheral blood. These TCRs come from a young woman who had recovered from COVID-19.

The chain has TRBV11-2 and TRBJ2-2, with TRBD1 matching 11 bases. CDR1 and CDR2 (germline): SGHAT, FQNNGV. With 4 bases clipped from V and 7 bases from J, the junction kept 2 bases outside the gene matches. CDR3 length: 14 amino acids. This chain's CDR3 is CASSWDRGVGELFF. The CDR3, as DNA: TGTGCCAGCAGCTGGGACAGGGGGGTCGGGGAGCTGTTTTTT.

This sequence joins TRBV3-1 (or the pseudogene TRBV3-2) and TRBJ2-2; possible D gene TRBD2, 6 bases. This CDR3 contains 15 residues. V shed 0 bases and J shed 6 bases, with 11 bases lying between them. CDR1 LGHDT and CDR2 YNNKEL come from the germline V gene (reference sequence). The CDR3 region is CASSQEVPGAGELFF. As DNA, the CDR3 is TGTGCCAGCAGCCAAGAAGTTCCGGGGGCCGGGGAGCTGTTTTTT.

The V and J genes are TRBV2 and TRBJ2-2, with no clear D. V dropped 2 bases and J dropped 1 base, with 5 bases sitting between them. CDR1 and CDR2 (germline): SNHLY, FYNNEI. The CDR3 covers 14 residues. The CDR3 nucleotides are TGTGCCAGCAGTGAACAGATGAACACCGGGGAGCTGTTTTTT. Its protein product is CASSEQMNTGELFF.

V usage is TRBV30 and J usage is TRBJ2-7; maybe TRBD1 (6 bases). V lost 4 bases to trimming and J lost 3 bases, with 25 bases between them. Germline lookup yields CDR1 GTSNPN and CDR2 SVGIG (reference sequence). The CDR3 length is 17 residues. The CDR3 coding sequence is TGTGCCTGGACTTCACCCAAACAGGGAAGGGCGGTCTACGAGCAGTACTTC. Residues: CAWTSPKQGRAVYEQYF.

The chain joins TRBV9 to TRBJ2-1; TRBD1 aligns across 9 bases. CDR3 length equals 17 residues. Trimming removed 0 bases from V and 8 bases from J; junction bases left unmatched: 12. In germline, CDR1 is SGDLS, CDR2 YYNGEE. In DNA, the CDR3 is TGTGCCAGCAGCGTAGCTGGGACAGGGCAGCTCGGCGATGAGCAGTTCTTC. This gives the protein CASSVAGTGQLGDEQFF.

The chain joins TRBV2 to TRBJ1-2; D remains unclear. The CDR3 length is 13 residues. The germline V gene encodes CDR1 SNHLY and CDR2 FYNNEI. Deletions cut 8 bases from V and 8 bases from J, with 18 bases between. For the CDR3, the DNA is TGTGCCAGCCCAGCGGAAGGGCAACGGGGCTACACCTTC. Protein product: CASPAEGQRGYTF. Based on the CDR3 plus reference TRBV2 and TRBJ1-2, the full variable domain is EPEVTQTPSHQVTQMGQEVILRCVPISNHLYFYWYRQILGQKVEFLVSFYNNEISEKSEIFDDQFSVERPDGSNFTLKIRSTKLEDSAMYFCASPAEGQRGYTFGSGTRLTVV.

V usage is TRBV30 and J usage is TRBJ1-6; 9 nucleotides align to TRBD1. This CDR3 has 14 amino acids. Germline trimming cut 0 bases from V and 8 bases from J; bases unmatched to any gene: 2. CDR1 GTSNPN and CDR2 SVGIG come from the germline V gene (reference sequence). In nucleotides, the CDR3 is TGTGCCTGGAGTGTACAGGGGGCATATTCACCCCTCCACTTT. Amino acid sequence: CAWSVQGAYSPLHF. Full variable domain (remainder filled in from reference TRBV30 and TRBJ1-6): SQTIHQWPATLVQPVGSPLSLECTVEGTSNPNLYWYRQAAGRGLQLLFYSVGIGQISSEVPQNLSASRPQDRQFILSSKKLLLSDSGFYLCAWSVQGAYSPLHFGNGTRLTVT.

The chain couples TRBV11-2 to TRBJ2-1, with D maybe TRBD2 (6 bases). The ends were cut back, 5 bases at V and 4 bases at J, with 15 bases in the middle. CDR3 size: 15 residues. Germline V gene data show CDR1 as SGHAT and CDR2 as FQNNGV. The CDR3 DNA reads as TGTGCCAGCAGCCCCCTCTTTGCGGGGTACAATGAGCAGTTCTTC. It codes for CASSPLFAGYNEQFF.

This rearrangement joins TRBV7-8 to TRBJ2-6; 10 positions match TRBD2. CDR3 length: 19 residues. Unmatched junction bases numbered 11, after V lost 5 bases and J lost 1 base. Germline-derived CDR1 and CDR2 are SGHVS and FQNEAQ. CDR3 DNA: TGTGCCAGCAGCCACTCCCCGGGACTAGCGTCATCTGGGGCCAACGTCCTGACTTTC. Amino acids: CASSHSPGLASSGANVLTF.

The chain combines TRBV5-6 with TRBJ1-5; D ambiguous. Trimming pared 2 bases from V and 4 bases from J, leaving 10 bases between. In germline, CDR1 is SGHDT, CDR2 YYEEEE. This CDR3 has 14 amino acids. The CDR3 spells CASSLYGGNQPQHF. The DNA for the CDR3 is TGTGCCAGCAGCTTATACGGAGGAAATCAGCCCCAGCATTTT. The full variable domain, completed using reference TRBV5-6 and TRBJ1-5, is DAGVTQSPTHLIKTRGQQVTLRCSPKSGHDTVSWYQQALGQGPQFIFQYYEEEERQRGNFPDRFSGHQFPNYSSELNVNALLLGDSALYLCASSLYGGNQPQHFGDGTRLSIL.

This chain uses TRBV5-1 with TRBJ1-3; D possibly corresponds to TRBD1 (5 bases). Trimming left V 5 bases short and J 0 bases short, with 9 bases between. This CDR3 contains 14 residues. The germline CDR1 and CDR2 sequences are SGHRS and YFSETQ. The CDR3: CASRGEASGNTIYF. The CDR3 DNA reads as TGCGCCAGCAGGGGGGAGGCCTCTGGAAACACCATATATTTT.

On this clone: Germline and junction disagree at one end, which may indicate a read error. This chain links TRBV7-7 with TRBJ2-2; D gene unclear. Germline CDR1 and CDR2: SSHAT and FNYEAQ (reference sequence). This CDR3 has 15 residues. CDR3 residues: CASSSLNDGSSGLFF. The CDR3 DNA reads as TGTGCTAGCAGCTCCCTTAATGATGGTTCCTCAGGGCTGTTTTTT.

The V and J genes are TRBV9 and TRBJ2-5, with D possibly being TRBD1 (6 bases). V lost 3 bases and J lost 0, with 12 bases in between. The CDR3 consists of 15 residues. Germline CDR1 reads SGDLS; CDR2 reads YYNGEE. The CDR3 protein is CASSAGGRYQETQYF. CDR3 sequence (DNA): TGTGCCAGCAGCGCTGGGGGCAGGTACCAAGAGACCCAGTACTTC.